Listed below are T cell receptor beta chains from one sample, sequenced in a study of liver allograft versus peripheral blood T cells. TCRdb re-called the reads through MiXCR, storing one row per CDR3 protein. Of thousands of distinct CDR3 sequences listed, about 20% were seen once; the top ten hold roughly 4.7%. The receptors here all came from a human patient who had a liver transplant. The T cells may partly be graft donor cells. The CDR3 runs from the conserved cysteine through the conserved F or W. Fields, in order: J gene, V gene, CDR3 protein.

TRBJ1-3 | TRBV6-6 | CASSLPAPNSGNTIYF
TRBJ2-7 | TRBV19 | CASSTRGAFYEQYF
TRBJ1-4 | TRBV30 | CAWSGGGTAYEKLFF
TRBJ2-1 | TRBV11-2 | CASSPSGGSGLYEQFF
TRBJ2-7 | TRBV10-3 | CATEVGPGGYEQYF
TRBJ1-2 | TRBV28 | CASNRQGDYGYTF
TRBJ2-1 | TRBV6-2/TRBV6-3 | CASGTSYNEQFF
TRBJ1-1 | TRBV6-1 | CASSVNPGGWSTEAFF
TRBJ2-7 | TRBV13 | CASSLGPSGAAYEQYF
TRBJ2-1 | TRBV6-2/TRBV6-3 | CASRTGTSGRGQFF
TRBJ1-2 | TRBV28 | CASSFWALNYGYTF